A selection of T cell receptor beta chains follows, all from one sample in a study of Graves' ophthalmopathy and Graves' hyperthyroidism. TCRdb re-called the multiplex PCR reads through MiXCR, storing one row per CDR3 protein. The data hold a few hundred thousand distinct CDR3 sequences, with 15% to 20% observed a single time. Sequencing was carried out using peripheral blood. Receptors originate from a woman under 30 with Graves' ophthalmopathy. The CDR3 runs from the conserved cysteine through the conserved F or W. D genes are given only for firm matches. Clone size is not always given. Where it is, it says once, few, many or a class for expanded clones.

>TRBV7-3|few|NA|TRBJ2-1
TGTGCCAGCCCCGGGAGCTCCTACAATGAGCAGTTCTTC
CASPGSSYNEQFF
>TRBV7-2|many|NA|TRBJ1-1
TGTGCCAGCGGAAACAGGGCTTGGGCGCAGAACACTGAAGCTTTCTTT
CASGNRAWAQNTEAFF
>TRBV9|many|TRBD1|TRBJ1-2
TGTGCCAGCAGCGTAGCCCCCACAGGGGGGGAGGACTACACCTTC
CASSVAPTGGEDYTF
>TRBV7-3|many|NA|TRBJ2-2
TGTGCCAGCAGCTCTGGATGGACCGGGGAGCTGTTTTTT
CASSSGWTGELFF
>TRBV6-1|many|NA|TRBJ1-1
TGTGCCAGCAGCCCCTCGGCAGGGATGAACACTGAAGCTTTCTTT
CASSPSAGMNTEAFF
>TRBV28|many|NA|TRBJ2-6
TGTGCCAGCAGTTTATACAGCGGCGGGGCCAACGTCCTGACTTTC
CASSLYSGGANVLTF
>TRBV6-1|many|TRBD2|TRBJ2-7
TGTGCCAGCGAGAAGCGGGAGGGTTACGAGCAGTACTTC
CASEKREGYEQYF
>TRBV11-1|many|NA|TRBJ1-1
TGTGCCAGCAGCCCCTCCGGCAGCCCTGAGGAGGCTTTCTTT
CASSPSGSPEEAFF
>TRBV5-1|many|NA|TRBJ1-2
TGCGCCAGCAGCTTGGAGGGTCCATCGAGGGGCTACACCTTC
CASSLEGPSRGYTF
>TRBV4-3|NA|NA|TRBJ1-1
TGCGCCAGCAGCCAAGGGCTATCCACTGAAGCTTTCTTT
CASSQGLSTEAFF
>TRBV7-2|many|TRBD1|TRBJ1-6
TGTGCCAGCAGCCGGGACAGGGGGAATTCACCCCTCCACTTT
CASSRDRGNSPLHF
>TRBV29-1|many|NA|TRBJ1-2
TGCAGCGTTGAAACCTATGGCTACACCTTC
CSVETYGYTF
>TRBV7-2|NA|TRBD1|TRBJ2-5
TGTGCCAGCAGCTTCGGACAGGGGGCGGGGGAGACCCAGTACTTC
CASSFGQGAGETQYF
>TRBV12-3/TRBV12-4|many|NA|TRBJ1-1
TGTGCCAGCCATCAGGGGATGAACACTGAAGCTTTCTTT
CASHQGMNTEAFF
>TRBV6-1|many|TRBD1|TRBJ1-2
TGTGCCAGCAGTCCCGGGACAGGGCGTCTTGGCTACACCTTC
CASSPGTGRLGYTF
>TRBV5-1|many|NA|TRBJ2-7
TGCGCCAGCAGCTTGGGAGGGGGTAAGGGCTACGAGCAGTACTTC
CASSLGGGKGYEQYF
>TRBV11-2|many|NA|TRBJ2-7
TGTGCCAGCGAAAACCTGGGGGGGCGGCCTGTGGACGAGCAGTACTTC
CASENLGGRPVDEQYF
>TRBV6-4|many|NA|TRBJ1-2
TGTGCCAGCAGTCCCCCCACAGGCAGGATCCCCTATTATGGCTACACCTTC
CASSPPTGRIPYYGYTF
>TRBV12-3/TRBV12-4|many|TRBD2|TRBJ2-7
TGTGCCAGCAGTTTTCGGCCGGGAGGGCACTCCTACGAGCAGTACTTC
CASSFRPGGHSYEQYF
>TRBV12-3/TRBV12-4|many|NA|TRBJ1-6
TGTGCCAGCAGTTTAAGGCAGTATAATTCACCCCTCCACTTT
CASSLRQYNSPLHF
>TRBV14|NA|TRBD1|TRBJ2-7
TGTGCCAGCAGCCGTTTCCGGGACAGGAGGTCCAGCGGAGCCTACGAGCAGTACTTC
CASSRFRDRRSSGAYEQYF
>TRBV27|NA|NA|TRBJ2-5
TGTGCCAGCAGCACCCAGGAGGTTGGGACCCAGTACTTC
CASSTQEVGTQYF
>TRBV12-3/TRBV12-4|many|NA|TRBJ1-5
TGTGCCAGCAGTCCCCGGGACTACAGCAATCAGCCCCAGCATTTT
CASSPRDYSNQPQHF
>TRBV6-1|many|TRBD1|TRBJ2-4
TGTGCCAGCACTCCACAGGGGGCCAAAAACATTCAGTACTTC
CASTPQGAKNIQYF
>TRBV2|NA|NA|TRBJ2-5
TGTGCCAGCATGCAGATACAAGAGACCCAGTACTTC
CASMQIQETQYF
>TRBV6-2/TRBV6-3|NA|TRBD1|TRBJ2-2
TGTGCCAGCAGTTACCGACAGGGTGTAGACACCGGGGAGCTGTTTTTT
CASSYRQGVDTGELFF
>TRBV5-1|few|NA|TRBJ1-1
TGCGCCAGCAGCTTGGAATATAGGCCGAACACTGAAGCTTTCTTT
CASSLEYRPNTEAFF
>TRBV7-2|many|NA|TRBJ1-2
TGTGCCAGCAGCTTACCAGGCTCCTATGGCTACACCTTC
CASSLPGSYGYTF
>TRBV12-5|many|NA|TRBJ2-2
TGTGCTAGTGGTTTGGTACCTGGGGAGCTGTTTTTT
CASGLVPGELFF
>TRBV28|many|NA|TRBJ1-2
TGTGCCAGCAGTTTTTCTTCCTATGGCTACACCTTC
CASSFSSYGYTF
>TRBV2|many|NA|TRBJ1-6
TGTGCCAGCACCTCAAACAGGGTTGGATCACCCCTCCACTTT
CASTSNRVGSPLHF
>TRBV5-1|many|NA|TRBJ2-2
TGCGCCAGCAGCTTACTTCGGGGTGAGCTGTTTTTT
CASSLLRGELFF
>TRBV3-1|many|TRBD1|TRBJ1-1
TGTGCCAGCAGCAGGGGCAGGGGGCAGGGGAACACTGAAGCTTTCTTT
CASSRGRGQGNTEAFF
>TRBV19|many|NA|TRBJ2-7
TGTGCCAGTAGTACAGGGACGGGAGCCTACGAGCAGTACTTC
CASSTGTGAYEQYF
>TRBV7-6|many|TRBD1|TRBJ1-3
TGTGCCAGCAGCCTCCGGACAGGGGTCGGTTCTGGAAACACCATATATTTT
CASSLRTGVGSGNTIYF
>TRBV20-1|many|NA|TRBJ1-5
TGCAGTGCTAGAGATAGGGCAATTAATCAGCCCCAGCATTTT
CSARDRAINQPQHF
>TRBV30|many|NA|TRBJ1-1
TGTGCCTGGAGCGGCCGTGGGGTGCCTGAAGCTTTCTTT
CAWSGRGVPEAFF
>TRBV12-3/TRBV12-4|many|TRBD2|TRBJ2-1
TGTGCCAGCAGCTCGCGGGAGTACAATGAGCAGTTCTTC
CASSSREYNEQFF
>TRBV11-2|many|TRBD1|TRBJ1-1
TGTGCCAGCAGCACCTACAGGGGGGATGGTGAAGCTTTCTTT
CASSTYRGDGEAFF
>TRBV6-5|many|NA|TRBJ2-7
TGTGCCAGCAGTTACGGTGCTGGTATAGGGAACGAGCAGTACTTC
CASSYGAGIGNEQYF
>TRBV12-3/TRBV12-4|NA|NA|TRBJ2-5
TGTGCCAGCAGTCGGAGATTCTTAGAGACCCAGTACTTC
CASSRRFLETQYF